The entry below describes one TCR beta chain. This entry comes from a study of blood T cell repertoires in COVID-19. Study-level background: PBMCs, B-cell-depleted T cells, or T cells provided the cDNA or gDNA that made up the material.

V shed 2 bases and J shed 0 bases, with 17 bases lying between them. Germline assignment: CDR1 MNHEY and CDR2 SVGEGT. The CDR3 extends over 18 amino acids. Original processing methods: Reference gene primer amplification gave estimated nucleated cell counts. Repertoires were generated with immunoSEQ multiplex PCR, while TCRdb's copy carries only in-frame clones and drops some. From that table come the V and J calls and clone size; the DNA was used to work out D and trimming. The data contain approximately 75,000 clones, around 80% of them singletons. The sample was peripheral blood. The chain couples TRBV6-2 or TRBV6-3 to TRBJ1-3, with D unclear. The clonotype originates from a human donor in a cohort sampled during active COVID-19. CDR3 in DNA: TGTGCCAGCAGTTACATCTCGGGGAGCGGGATCTCTGGAAACACCATATATTTT. Its translation is CASSYISGSGISGNTIYF.